This T cell receptor beta chain was documented in a study of cytomegalovirus exposure and HLA in healthy donors. Overall study findings and caveats: TCR beta chain V- and J-gene trimming was linked, in a later analysis, to a missense variant in DCLRE1C. Accurate prediction of HLA-A and HLA-B alleles (for most subjects) was reportedly achieved from TCR beta sequences.

With 6 bases clipped from V and 6 bases from J, the junction kept 12 bases outside the gene matches. The length of the CDR3 is 16 residues. Germline CDR1 ENHRY, CDR2 SYGVKD. As regards this clone: Antigen specificity is unknown.

The PCR was carried out with 60 Vbeta primers and 13 Jbeta primers. Sequencing was performed with immunoSEQ multiplex PCR; in TCRdb, only in-frame clones are kept and a portion is missing. Of 95,000 to 150,000 clones in the sample, 60% to 85% were seen once. Material: PBMCs. This chain joins TRBV10-3 and TRBJ2-5; 11 bases match TRBD2. This clonotype was sampled from a man aged 30 to 39 in good health and CMV-seronegative. CDR3 residues: CAISRFTSGSPKTQYF. In DNA, the CDR3 is TGTGCCATCAGCCGATTCACTAGCGGGAGCCCCAAGACCCAGTACTTC.